Detailed here is one T cell receptor (beta chain). Its target is not known. These data come from a study of cytomegalovirus exposure and HLA in healthy donors. Study-wide points: Most TCR sequences were uncommon, yet certain public TCRs appeared in many donors.

This CDR3 is built from 14 residues. J lost 5 bases, V lost 1 base, and 4 bases had no gene match. Germline V gene lookup returns CDR1 SGHRS and CDR2 YFSETQ. PCR used 60 Vbeta primers and 13 Jbeta primers. Method: immunoSEQ multiplex PCR; TCRdb's copy keeps in-frame clones and lacks some. Of about 180,000 clones detected, 65% to 75% appear once; the ten largest clones hold 2% to 2.5%. Sequenced sample: PBMCs. The receptor comes from a human donor in good health. This chain links TRBV5-1 with TRBJ2-5; TRBD1 aligns across 8 bases. The CDR3 nucleotides read TGCGCCAGCAGCTTGAGGACAGGGAGGGAGACCCAGTACTTC. Translated: CASSLRTGRETQYF.